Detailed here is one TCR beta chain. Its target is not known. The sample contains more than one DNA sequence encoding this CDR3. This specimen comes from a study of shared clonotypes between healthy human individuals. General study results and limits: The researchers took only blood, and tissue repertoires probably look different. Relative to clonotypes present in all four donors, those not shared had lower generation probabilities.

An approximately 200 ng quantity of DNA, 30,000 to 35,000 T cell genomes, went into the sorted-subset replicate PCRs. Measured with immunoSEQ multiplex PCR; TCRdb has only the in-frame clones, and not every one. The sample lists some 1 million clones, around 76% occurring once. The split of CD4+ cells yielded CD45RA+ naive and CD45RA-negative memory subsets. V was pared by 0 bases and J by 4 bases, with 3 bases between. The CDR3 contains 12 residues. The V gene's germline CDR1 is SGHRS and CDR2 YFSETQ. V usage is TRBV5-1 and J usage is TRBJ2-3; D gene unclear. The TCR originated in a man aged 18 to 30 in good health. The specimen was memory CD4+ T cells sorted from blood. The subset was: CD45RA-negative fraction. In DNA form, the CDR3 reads TGCGCCAGCAGCTTGGTTCCAGATACGCAGTATTTT. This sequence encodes CASSLVPDTQYF.